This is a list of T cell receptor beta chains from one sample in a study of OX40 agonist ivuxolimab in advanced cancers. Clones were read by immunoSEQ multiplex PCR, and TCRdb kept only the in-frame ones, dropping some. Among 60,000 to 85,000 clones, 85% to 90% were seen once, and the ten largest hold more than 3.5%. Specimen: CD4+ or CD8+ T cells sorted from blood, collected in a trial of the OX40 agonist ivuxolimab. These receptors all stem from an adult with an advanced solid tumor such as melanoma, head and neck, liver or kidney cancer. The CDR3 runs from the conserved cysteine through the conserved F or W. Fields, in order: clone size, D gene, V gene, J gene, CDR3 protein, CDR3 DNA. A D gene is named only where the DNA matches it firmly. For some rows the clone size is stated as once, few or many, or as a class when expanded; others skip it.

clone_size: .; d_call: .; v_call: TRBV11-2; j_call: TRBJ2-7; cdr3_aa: CASSPGTAYEQYF; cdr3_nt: TGTGCCAGCAGCCCCGGGACGGCCTACGAGCAGTACTTC
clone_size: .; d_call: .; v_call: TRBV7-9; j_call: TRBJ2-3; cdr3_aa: CASSLVLQWRDTQYF; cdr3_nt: TGTGCCAGCAGCTTAGTGTTGCAGTGGCGAGATACGCAGTATTTT
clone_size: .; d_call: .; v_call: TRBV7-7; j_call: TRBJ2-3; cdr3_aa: CASSDTQYF; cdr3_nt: TGTGCCAGCAGCGATACGCAGTATTTT
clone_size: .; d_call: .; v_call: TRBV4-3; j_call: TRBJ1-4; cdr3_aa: CASSQDWMTNEKLFF; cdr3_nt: TGCGCCAGCAGCCAAGATTGGATGACTAATGAAAAACTGTTTTTT
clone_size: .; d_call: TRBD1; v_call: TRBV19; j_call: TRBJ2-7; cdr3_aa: CASSMGQGPYEQYF; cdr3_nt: TGTGCCAGTAGTATGGGACAGGGCCCCTACGAGCAGTACTTC
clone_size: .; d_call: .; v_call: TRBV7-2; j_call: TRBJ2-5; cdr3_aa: CASSLVGQGALQETQYF; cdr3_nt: TGTGCCAGCAGCTTAGTTGGGCAGGGTGCCCTTCAGGAGACCCAGTACTTC
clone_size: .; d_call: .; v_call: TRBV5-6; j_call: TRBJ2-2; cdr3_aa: CASSPLGGTGELFF; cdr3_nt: TGTGCCAGCAGCCCCCTGGGGGGTACCGGGGAGCTGTTTTTT
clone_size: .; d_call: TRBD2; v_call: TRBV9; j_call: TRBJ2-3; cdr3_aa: CASSVGGSRDTQYF; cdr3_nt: TGTGCCAGCAGCGTAGGCGGGAGTAGGGATACGCAGTATTTT
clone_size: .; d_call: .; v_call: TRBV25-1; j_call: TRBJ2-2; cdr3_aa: CASTGRNTGELFF; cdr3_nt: TGTGCCAGCACCGGGCGGAACACCGGGGAGCTGTTTTTT
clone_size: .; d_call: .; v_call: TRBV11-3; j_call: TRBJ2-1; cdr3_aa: CASSPSAGAKNEQFF; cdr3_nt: TGTGCCAGCAGCCCCTCGGCTGGGGCCAAAAATGAGCAGTTCTTC
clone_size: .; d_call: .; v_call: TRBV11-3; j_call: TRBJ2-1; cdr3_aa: CASSLGPGILNEQFF; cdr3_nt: TGTGCCAGCAGCTTAGGCCCGGGAATCCTCAATGAGCAGTTCTTC
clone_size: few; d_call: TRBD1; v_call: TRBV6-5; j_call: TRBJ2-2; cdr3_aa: CASRDRGHTGELFF; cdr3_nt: TGTGCCAGCAGAGACAGGGGGCACACCGGGGAGCTGTTTTTT
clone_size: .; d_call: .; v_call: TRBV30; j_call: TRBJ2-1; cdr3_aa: CASSGISYNEQFF; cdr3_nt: TGTGCCTCCTCAGGGATCTCCTACAATGAGCAGTTCTTC
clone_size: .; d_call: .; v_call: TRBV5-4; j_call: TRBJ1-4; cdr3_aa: CASSLGRFNEKLFF; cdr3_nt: TGTGCCAGCAGCTTGGGACGGTTTAATGAAAAACTGTTTTTT
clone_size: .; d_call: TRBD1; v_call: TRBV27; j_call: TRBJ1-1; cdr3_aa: CASSFRQGSSMNTEAFF; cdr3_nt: TGTGCCAGCAGTTTTAGACAGGGTTCTTCCATGAACACTGAAGCTTTCTTT
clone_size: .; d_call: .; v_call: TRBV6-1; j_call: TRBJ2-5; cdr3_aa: CASTLRQRETQYF; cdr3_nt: TGTGCCAGCACGCTACGGCAGAGAGAGACCCAGTACTTC